These 16 T cell receptor beta chains were all obtained from the same sample, sequenced in a study of cytomegalovirus exposure and HLA in healthy donors. Vbeta (60) and Jbeta (13) primers were used in the PCR. The method was immunoSEQ multiplex PCR; TCRdb's version includes in-frame clones alone and lacks a portion of them. The sample has around 65,000 clones, roughly four fifths seen once. Sequencing was done on a sample of PBMCs. These receptor sequences come from a woman aged 25 to 39 in good health and CMV-seropositive.

The chain has TRBV7-9 and TRBJ1-4; D is ambiguous. This CDR3 has 13 residues. Germline CDR1 SEHNR, CDR2 FQNEAQ (reference sequence). V was clipped by 2 bases and J by 5 bases, with 6 bases between them. This CDR3 is CASSLTGNEKLFF. CDR3 DNA: TGTGCCAGCAGCTTAACGGGGAATGAAAAACTGTTTTTT. Looking up the rest from reference TRBV7-9 and TRBJ1-4 gives the full variable domain: DTGVSQNPRHKITKRGQNVTFRCDPISEHNRLYWYRQTLGQGPEFLTYFQNEAQLEKSRLLSDRFSAERPKGSFSTLEIQRTEQGDSAMYLCASSLTGNEKLFFGSGTQLSVL.

The chain carries TRBV5-4 and TRBJ2-7; 7 bases line up with TRBD2. This CDR3 is 15 amino acids long. The junction had 10 bases not matched to a gene; V was cut back by 4 bases and J by 3 bases. CDR1 and CDR2 (germline): SGHNT, YYREEE (reference sequence). CDR3 bases: TGTGCCAGCAGCCGAATTGGGACTACTGGCTACGAGCAGTACTTC. This gives the protein CASSRIGTTGYEQYF.

The J gene is TRBJ2-7, the V gene TRBV14; D is unclear. Trimming stripped 4 bases from V and 0 bases from J, with 10 bases between. Per germline, CDR1 SGHDN and CDR2 FVKESK. The CDR3 is 14 residues long. CDR3 DNA sequence: TGTGCCAGCAGCCCTGAGAGGCGCTCCTACGAGCAGTACTTC. Its protein product is CASSPERRSYEQYF.

V is TRBV28 and J is TRBJ2-3; weak D call: TRBD2 (6 bases). The CDR3 covers 14 residues. V was shortened by 6 bases and J by 0 bases, with 10 bases between the two germline ends. In germline, CDR1 is MDHEN, CDR2 SYDVKM. CDR3: CASRGGLSTDTQYF. CDR3 sequence (DNA): TGTGCCAGCAGGGGGGGACTGAGCACAGATACGCAGTATTTT.

As to this clone: Other DNA sequences in the sample encode the same CDR3. The J gene is TRBJ2-7, the V gene TRBV7-2, with a possible D match to TRBD1 (6 bases). The CDR3 contains 12 residues. The V gene's germline CDR1 is SGHTA and CDR2 FQGNSA. V lost 3 bases and J lost 4, with 7 bases in between. The CDR3 spells CASSFRGYEQYF. The CDR3 bases are TGTGCCAGCAGCTTTAGGGGGTACGAGCAGTACTTC.

The chain recombines TRBV2 with TRBJ2-2; possible D gene TRBD1, 7 bases. Germline lookup yields CDR1 SNHLY and CDR2 FYNNEI. Trimming left V 6 bases short and J 6 bases short, with 17 bases between. This CDR3 has 15 amino acids. This CDR3 reads CASSRQGGKPGELFF. The CDR3 DNA reads TGTGCCAGCAGCCGACAGGGAGGTAAACCCGGGGAGCTGTTTTTT.

The chain links TRBV27 to TRBJ2-1; the D gene is possibly TRBD1 (7 bases). Germline V gene sequence: CDR1 MNHEY, CDR2 SMNVEV (reference sequence). Trimming pared 3 bases from V and 4 bases from J, leaving 10 bases between. The length of the CDR3 is 14 residues. The CDR3 protein is CASSFQGGYNEQFF. The DNA for the CDR3 is TGTGCCAGCAGTTTCCAGGGGGGTTACAATGAGCAGTTCTTC.

The J gene is TRBJ2-1, the V gene TRBV4-3; 11 nucleotides match TRBD2. V trimming: 0 bases; J trimming: 9 bases; junction bases outside the gene matches: 13. CDR3 length: 18 residues. Germline CDR1 LGHNA, CDR2 YSLEER. In DNA form, the CDR3 reads TGCGCCAGCAGCCAAGAGAGTCGGGGGCTAGCGGGAGGAGGTGAGCAGTTCTTC. This translates into CASSQESRGLAGGGEQFF.

V and J are TRBV5-1 and TRBJ1-3; unclear D gene. Germline CDR1 SGHRS, CDR2 YFSETQ. V gave up 0 bases and J gave up 4 bases, with 17 bases separating them. The CDR3 has 17 residues. CDR3 sequence (DNA): TGCGCCAGCAGCTTGGGGTCTCGCGGGAGTGCGGGAAACACCATATATTTT. Amino acids: CASSLGSRGSAGNTIYF.

This chain joins TRBV5-1 and TRBJ1-2, with TRBD1 matching 9 bases. Trimming cost V 8 bases and J 2 bases; bases outside gene matches: 4. This CDR3 has 13 residues. The germline CDR1 and CDR2 sequences are SGHRS and YFSETQ. Here the CDR3 DNA reads TGCGCCAGTCGACAGGGGGGGAACTATGGCTACACCTTC. This translates into CASRQGGNYGYTF.

The chain has TRBV5-5 and TRBJ2-1; 14 bases are a match to TRBD2. This CDR3 region has 15 residues. Germline V gene data show CDR1 as SGHKS and CDR2 as YYEKEE (reference sequence). V lost 4 bases and J lost 7; bases outside the gene matches: 4. The CDR3 region has the DNA TGTGCCAGCAGCACGACTAGCGGGAGGGGAAATGAGCAGTTCTTC. Protein: CASSTTSGRGNEQFF. The variable domain in full, with the rest retrieved from reference TRBV5-5 and TRBJ2-1, is DAGVTQSPTHLIKTRGQQVTLRCSPISGHKSVSWYQQVLGQGPQFIFQYYEKEERGRGNFPDRFSARQFPNYSSELNVNALLLGDSALYLCASSTTSGRGNEQFFGPGTRLTVL.

The chain recombines TRBV7-9 with TRBJ2-1; TRBD2 aligns across 9 bases. This CDR3 is 15 amino acids long. V dropped 6 bases and J dropped 3; count of bases not matched to a gene: 6. Germline V CDR1 and CDR2: SEHNR, FQNEAQ (reference sequence). Written as DNA, the CDR3 is TGTGCCAGCAGTCGGACGACTAGCGGCTACAATGAGCAGTTCTTC. Residues: CASSRTTSGYNEQFF. The variable domain in full, with the rest retrieved from reference TRBV7-9 and TRBJ2-1, is DTGVSQNPRHKITKRGQNVTFRCDPISEHNRLYWYRQTLGQGPEFLTYFQNEAQLEKSRLLSDRFSAERPKGSFSTLEIQRTEQGDSAMYLCASSRTTSGYNEQFFGPGTRLTVL.

V gene TRBV23-1 combines with J gene TRBJ1-5, with TRBD1 identical over 7 bases. Being an ORF, TRBV23-1 has a function that is uncertain. CDR3 length: 18 residues. V was pared by 7 bases and J by 0 bases, with 15 bases of the junction left unmatched. The CDR3 DNA sequence: TGCGCCAGCAAGGTGGGACAGAAGGGTTTATTTAGCAATCAGCCCCAGCATTTT. This sequence encodes CASKVGQKGLFSNQPQHF.

The chain is built from TRBV6-6 and TRBJ2-5, with D perhaps TRBD1 (6 bases). The CDR3 is 12 amino acids. With 7 bases removed from V and 7 bases from J, the gap between germline ends came to 13 bases. The V gene's germline CDR1 is MNHNY and CDR2 SVGAGI (reference sequence). The CDR3 DNA reads as TGTGCCAGCAATGACAGGCGTACGACCCAGTACTTC. Encoded protein: CASNDRRTTQYF.

This sequence joins TRBV30 and TRBJ2-7, with 7 bases lining up with TRBD1. CDR1 is GTSNPN and CDR2 is SVGIG in the germline V gene (reference sequence). With V trimmed by 0 bases and J by 7 bases, 3 bases remained unmatched. The CDR3 is 12 amino acids. The CDR3 DNA follows: TGTGCCTGGAGTGTAAGCAGGGGGGAGCAGTACTTC. This translates into CAWSVSRGEQYF. The full variable domain, with the rest looked up from reference TRBV30 and TRBJ2-7, is SQTIHQWPATLVQPVGSPLSLECTVEGTSNPNLYWYRQAAGRGLQLLFYSVGIGQISSEVPQNLSASRPQDRQFILSSKKLLLSDSGFYLCAWSVSRGEQYFGPGTRLTVT.

The chain combines TRBV28 with TRBJ1-1; D perhaps matches TRBD1 (6 bases). V was shortened by 5 bases and J by 8 bases, with 15 bases between the two germline ends. Germline V gene lookup returns CDR1 MDHEN and CDR2 SYDVKM. The CDR3 length is 13 residues. The CDR3 spells CASSARGQPEAFF. The CDR3 region has the DNA TGTGCCAGCAGTGCTAGAGGACAGCCGGAAGCTTTCTTT.